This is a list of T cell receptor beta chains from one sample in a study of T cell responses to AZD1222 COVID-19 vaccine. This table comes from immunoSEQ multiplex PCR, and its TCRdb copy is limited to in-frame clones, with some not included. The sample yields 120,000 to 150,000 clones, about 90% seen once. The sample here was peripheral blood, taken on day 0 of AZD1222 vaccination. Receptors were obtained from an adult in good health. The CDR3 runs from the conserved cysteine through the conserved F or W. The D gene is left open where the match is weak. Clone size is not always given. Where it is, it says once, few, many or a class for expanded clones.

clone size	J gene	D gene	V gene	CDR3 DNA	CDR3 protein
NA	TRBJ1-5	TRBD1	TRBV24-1	TGTGCCACCAGTGAGGGGACAGGCAATCAGCCCCAGCATTTT	CATSEGTGNQPQHF
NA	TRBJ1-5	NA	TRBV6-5	TGTGCCAGCAGGGGTAGCAATCAGCCCCAGCATTTT	CASRGSNQPQHF
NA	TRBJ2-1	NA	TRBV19	TGTGCCAGTAGCCATATTCGGGGATTAGGGCCCTCCTTAGGCAATGAGCAGTTCTTC	CASSHIRGLGPSLGNEQFF
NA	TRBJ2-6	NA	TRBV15	TGTGCCACCAGCAGAGATAGGAGCTCTGGGGCCAACGTCCTGACTTTC	CATSRDRSSGANVLTF
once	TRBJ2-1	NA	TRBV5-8	TGTGCCAGCAGCTTTAGGAAGGAGCAGTTCTTC	CASSFRKEQFF
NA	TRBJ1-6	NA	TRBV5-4	TGTGCCAGCAGCTTGGGTGGGGGGAGCTCCTATAATTCACCCCTCCACTTT	CASSLGGGSSYNSPLHF
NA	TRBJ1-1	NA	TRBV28	TGTGCCAGCAGTTTAACTCAGACACGTCGGGCTTTCTTT	CASSLTQTRRAFF
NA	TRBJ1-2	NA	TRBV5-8	TGTGCCAGCAGCGAATACAGGGTTGACTATGGCTACACCTTC	CASSEYRVDYGYTF
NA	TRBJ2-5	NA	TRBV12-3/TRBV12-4	TGTGCCAGCAGTTTCGAAGAGACCCAGTACTTC	CASSFEETQYF
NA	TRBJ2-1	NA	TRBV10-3	TGTGCCATCGGAGAACTAGCTGGAGTCAACAATGAGCAGTTCTTC	CAIGELAGVNNEQFF
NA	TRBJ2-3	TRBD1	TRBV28	TGTGCCAGCAGGACGAATCCGGGACAGGGGGTCGCAGATACGCAGTATTTT	CASRTNPGQGVADTQYF
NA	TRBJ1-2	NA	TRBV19	TGTGCCAGTAGTATAGGAGGGAACGGCTACACCTTC	CASSIGGNGYTF
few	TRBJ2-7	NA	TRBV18	TGTGCCAGCTCACCGTCAGGGGACAACGAGCAGTACTTC	CASSPSGDNEQYF
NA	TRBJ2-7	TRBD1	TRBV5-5	TGTGCCAGCAGCTTGGGGACAGGGACCTACGAGCAGTACTTC	CASSLGTGTYEQYF
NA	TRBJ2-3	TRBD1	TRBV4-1	TGCGCCAGCAGCCAAGTTGGGACAGGGTCGGACACAGATACGCAGTATTTT	CASSQVGTGSDTDTQYF
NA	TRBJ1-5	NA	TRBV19	TGTGCCAGTCAGACCCCCGGTAGGGGCAATCAGCCCCAGCATTTT	CASQTPGRGNQPQHF